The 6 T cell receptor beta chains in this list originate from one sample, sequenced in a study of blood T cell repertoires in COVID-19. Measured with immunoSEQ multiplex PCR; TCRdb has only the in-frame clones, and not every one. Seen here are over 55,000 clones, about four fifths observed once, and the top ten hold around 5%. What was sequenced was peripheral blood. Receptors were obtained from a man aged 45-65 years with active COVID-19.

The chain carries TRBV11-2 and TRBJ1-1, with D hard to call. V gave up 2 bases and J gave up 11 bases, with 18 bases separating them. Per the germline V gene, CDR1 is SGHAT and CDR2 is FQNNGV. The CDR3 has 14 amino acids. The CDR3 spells CASSLSLQEAVAFF. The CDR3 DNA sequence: TGTGCCAGCAGCTTAAGTCTTCAGGAGGCGGTGGCTTTCTTT.

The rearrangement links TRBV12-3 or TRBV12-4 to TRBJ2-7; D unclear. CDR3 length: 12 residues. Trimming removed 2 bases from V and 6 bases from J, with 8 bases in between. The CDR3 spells CASSLTPPEQYF. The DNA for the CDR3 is TGTGCCAGCAGTTTAACTCCTCCCGAGCAGTACTTC.

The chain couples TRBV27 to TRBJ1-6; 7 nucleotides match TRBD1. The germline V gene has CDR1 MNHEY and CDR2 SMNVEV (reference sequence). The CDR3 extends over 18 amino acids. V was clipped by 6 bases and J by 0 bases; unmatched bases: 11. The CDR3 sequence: CASSPHGQVSSYNSPLHF. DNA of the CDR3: TGTGCCAGCAGCCCACACGGACAGGTCAGCTCCTATAATTCACCCCTCCACTTT.

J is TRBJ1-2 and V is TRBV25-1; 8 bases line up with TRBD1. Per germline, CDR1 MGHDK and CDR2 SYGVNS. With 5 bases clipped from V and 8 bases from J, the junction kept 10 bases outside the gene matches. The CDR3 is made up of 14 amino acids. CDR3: CASSSPGQGKGYTF. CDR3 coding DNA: TGTGCCAGCAGTTCCCCCGGACAGGGTAAAGGCTACACCTTC.

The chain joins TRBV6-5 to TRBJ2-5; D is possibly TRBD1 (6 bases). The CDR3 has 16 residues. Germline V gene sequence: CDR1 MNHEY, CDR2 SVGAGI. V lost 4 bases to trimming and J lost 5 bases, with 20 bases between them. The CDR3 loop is CASSSRTVVPQETQYF. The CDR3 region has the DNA TGTGCCAGCAGTTCCCGGACAGTGGTACCTCAGGAGACCCAGTACTTC.

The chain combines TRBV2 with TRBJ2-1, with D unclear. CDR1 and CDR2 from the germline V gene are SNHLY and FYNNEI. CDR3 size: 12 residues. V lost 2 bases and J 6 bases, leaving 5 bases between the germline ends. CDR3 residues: CASSESFNEQFF. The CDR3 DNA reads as TGTGCCAGCAGTGAATCTTTCAATGAGCAGTTCTTC.